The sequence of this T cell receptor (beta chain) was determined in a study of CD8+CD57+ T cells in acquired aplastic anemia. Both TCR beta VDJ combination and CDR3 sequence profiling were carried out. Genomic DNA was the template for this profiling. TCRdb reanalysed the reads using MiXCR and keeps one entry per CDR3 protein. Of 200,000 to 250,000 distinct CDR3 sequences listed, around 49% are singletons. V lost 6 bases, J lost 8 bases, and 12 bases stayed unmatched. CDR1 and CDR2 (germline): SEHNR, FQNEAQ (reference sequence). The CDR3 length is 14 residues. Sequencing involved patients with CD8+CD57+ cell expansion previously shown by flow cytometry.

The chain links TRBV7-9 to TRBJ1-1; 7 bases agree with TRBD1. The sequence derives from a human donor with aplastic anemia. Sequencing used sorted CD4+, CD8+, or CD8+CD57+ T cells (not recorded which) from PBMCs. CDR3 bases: TGTGCCAGCAGTTCCCCCGGACAGGCCACCGAAGCTTTCTTT. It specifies CASSSPGQATEAFF. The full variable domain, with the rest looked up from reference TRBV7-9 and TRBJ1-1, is DTGVSQNPRHKITKRGQNVTFRCDPISEHNRLYWYRQTLGQGPEFLTYFQNEAQLEKSRLLSDRFSAERPKGSFSTLEIQRTEQGDSAMYLCASSSPGQATEAFFGQGTRLTVV.